These 5 T cell receptor beta chains were all obtained from the same sample, sequenced in a study of neurological immune-mediated disorders. TCRdb used MiXCR to reprocess the 5' RACE reads, holding one entry per CDR3 protein. The sample carries over 65,000 distinct CDR3 sequences, about 9.7% recorded once. The sequenced material came from PBMCs. Source of these receptors: a man aged 45-60 years in good health.

Notes on this clonotype: At one end, the junction sequence differs from germline, possibly due to a read error. This chain joins TRBV3-1 and TRBJ2-1; 8 nucleotides align to TRBD2. This CDR3 has 17 amino acids. The V gene's germline CDR1 is LGHDT and CDR2 YNNKEL (reference sequence). The chain's CDR3 is CANSQGIAGGQEGEQFF. The DNA for the CDR3 is TGTGCCAACAGCCAAGGAATCGCGGGGGGTCAAGAGGGTGAGCAGTTCTTC.

This clonotype was counted at least ten times. The chain links TRBV7-2 to TRBJ2-3, with 7 bases that match TRBD2. This CDR3 has 15 amino acids. Trimming took 1 base from V and 6 from J; bases not matched to a gene: 7. Germline V CDR1 and CDR2: SGHTA, FQGNSA. CDR3 in DNA: TGTGCCAGCAGCTTAGATGGCGGGAGTATGGATACGCAGTATTTT. This sequence encodes CASSLDGGSMDTQYF.

The V call is TRBV27, the J call TRBJ1-1; perhaps TRBD1 as D (6 bases). The CDR3 contains 15 residues. The V and J ends lost 5 bases and 4 bases respectively, with 17 bases between them. Germline values: CDR1 MNHEY, CDR2 SMNVEV (reference sequence). CDR3 amino acids: CASSAFQGGRTEAFF. CDR3 sequence (DNA): TGTGCCAGCAGTGCTTTTCAAGGGGGACGCACTGAAGCTTTCTTT.

The table lists this clonotype with many counts. This chain joins TRBV5-1 and TRBJ2-3, with 10 bases matching TRBD1. The J segment lost 3 bases and the V segment lost 4 bases, leaving 11 bases of the junction unmatched. CDR3 size: 17 residues. The germline V gene encodes CDR1 SGHRS and CDR2 YFSETQ. In DNA, the CDR3 is TGCGCCAGCAGCCCTCCGGGACAGGGGATCAGGACAGATACGCAGTATTTT. It encodes CASSPPGQGIRTDTQYF.

This clonotype was found many times. In nucleotides, the CDR3 is TGTGCCAGCAGCTCAACGACAGGAGGGAACACTGAAGCTTTCTTT. It yields the protein CASSSTTGGNTEAFF. The chain has TRBV12-3 or TRBV12-4 and TRBJ1-1, with D perhaps TRBD1 (6 bases). This CDR3 is 15 amino acids long. Trimming took off 6 bases at V and 1 base at J, with 15 bases between the two ends.